These 21 T cell receptor beta chains were all obtained from the same sample, sequenced in a study of T-cell memory formation after mild COVID-19. TCRdb used MiXCR to reprocess the 5' RACE reads, holding one entry per CDR3 protein. This sample has roughly 510,000 distinct CDR3 sequences, with roughly 17% found just once. The sequenced sample consisted of PBMCs or a T cell subset sorted from them (not recorded which). Receptor source: an adult woman who had mild COVID-19 (a few samples of this study predate the infection). Cell type and time point are not known.

This clonotype came up a few times. V usage is TRBV29-1 and J usage is TRBJ1-2, with 7 bases matching TRBD1. The CDR3 loop spans 15 amino acids. In germline, CDR1 is SQVTM, CDR2 ANQGSEA. V was clipped by 4 bases and J by 10 bases; unmatched bases: 18. The CDR3 bases are TGCAGCGTTGTCCGGTGCGGGACAGTCGCCACCTTCTACACCTTC. It yields the protein CSVVRCGTVATFYTF.

Only a few counts were recorded for this clonotype. The chain joins TRBV7-6 to TRBJ2-7; 8 nucleotides agree with TRBD1. CDR3 size: 13 residues. The germline V gene encodes CDR1 SGHVS and CDR2 FNYEAQ. After removal of 5 bases from V and 7 bases from J, the junction contained 7 bases not matched to a gene. CDR3 sequence reads: CASSLGQASEQYF. CDR3 coding DNA: TGTGCCAGCAGCCTGGGACAGGCGAGTGAGCAGTACTTC.

The rearrangement links TRBV20-1 to TRBJ1-5; D is perhaps TRBD1 (6 bases). The germline V and J ends were trimmed by 3 bases and 5 bases, with 17 bases remaining between them. This CDR3 has 15 residues. The germline gives CDR1 DFQATT, CDR2 SNEGSKA (reference sequence). Here the CDR3 reads CSARTGTYPDQPQHF. The CDR3 nucleotides read TGCAGTGCTAGGACGGGGACATACCCTGATCAGCCCCAGCATTTT.

This rearrangement joins TRBV5-1 to TRBJ2-2; possible D gene TRBD2, 5 bases. V gave up 4 bases and J gave up 5 bases, with 24 bases separating them. Germline V lookup: CDR1 SGHRS, CDR2 YFSETQ. This CDR3 contains 18 residues. CDR3 DNA: TGCGCCAGCAGCCAACCATCTTTGGTCCCCCCGGGGACCGGGGAGCTGTTTTTT. This codes for CASSQPSLVPPGTGELFF.

The rearrangement links TRBV12-3 or TRBV12-4 to TRBJ2-2, with 13 bases identical to TRBD2. CDR3 length: 16 amino acids. Germline trimming cut 5 bases from V and 7 bases from J; bases unmatched to any gene: 7. The CDR3 reads CASSGRGLAGHGELFF. For the CDR3, the DNA is TGTGCCAGCAGTGGGAGGGGACTAGCGGGACACGGGGAGCTGTTTTTT.

The J gene is TRBJ1-2, the V gene TRBV30, with 11 bases matching TRBD1. Per germline, CDR1 GTSNPN and CDR2 SVGIG (reference sequence). The junction had 9 bases not matched to a gene; V was cut back by 2 bases and J by 13 bases. There are 13 residues in the CDR3. CDR3 nucleotides: TGTGCCTGGAGTTTAACAGGACAGGGGGCTTTCACCTTC. Translated: CAWSLTGQGAFTF.

The chain couples TRBV24-1 to TRBJ2-5, with unresolved D. Germline CDR1 reads KGHDR; CDR2 reads SFDVKD. The CDR3 is made up of 11 amino acids. With 5 bases removed from V and 5 bases from J, the gap between germline ends came to 5 bases. Here the CDR3 reads CATSGGETQYF. In DNA form, the CDR3 reads TGTGCCACCAGTGGTGGCGAGACCCAGTACTTC.

Only a few counts were recorded for this clonotype. Here the CDR3 reads CASSRSFAFSYNEQFF. Written as DNA, the CDR3 is TGTGCCAGCAGCAGGTCGTTCGCCTTCTCCTACAATGAGCAGTTCTTC. The chain links TRBV7-2 to TRBJ2-1; D uncertain. Germline V gene data show CDR1 as SGHTA and CDR2 as FQGNSA. V lost 5 bases, J lost 0 bases, and 14 bases lay in between. This CDR3 region has 16 residues.

The J gene is TRBJ2-2, the V gene TRBV7-9; the D gene is possibly TRBD1 (5 bases). V gave up 5 bases and J gave up 4 bases, with 14 bases separating them. This CDR3 has 15 amino acids. Germline CDR1 is SEHNR and CDR2 is FQNEAQ (reference sequence). The CDR3 DNA sequence: TGTGCCAGCAGCCCCGGCAGGGTGTTCACCGGGGAGCTGTTTTTT. This sequence encodes CASSPGRVFTGELFF.

This CDR3 is CASSPRPKGPTEAFF. The CDR3 DNA is TGTGCCAGCAGCCCCCGGCCAAAGGGACCCACTGAAGCTTTCTTT. The chain recombines TRBV7-6 with TRBJ1-1, with D tentatively TRBD1 (5 bases). Between the trimmed V and J ends, which lost 5 bases and 4 bases, there was a span of 17 bases. Germline assignment: CDR1 SGHVS and CDR2 FNYEAQ. The CDR3 covers 15 residues.

This clonotype was observed at least ten times. The V gene is TRBV3-1, the J gene TRBJ1-1, with 8 bases fitting TRBD1. The J segment lost 0 bases and the V segment lost 3 bases, leaving 9 bases of the junction unmatched. Germline values: CDR1 LGHDT, CDR2 YNNKEL (reference sequence). This CDR3 region has 17 residues. CDR3 loop: CASSQGNGQGMNTEAFF. DNA of the CDR3: TGTGCCAGCAGCCAGGGTAATGGACAGGGCATGAACACTGAAGCTTTCTTT.

The CDR3 reads CASSQWDRGSTEAFF. The CDR3 DNA follows: TGCGCCAGCAGCCAATGGGACAGGGGTAGCACTGAAGCTTTCTTT. The gene calls are TRBV4-3 and TRBJ1-1; 10 bases agree with TRBD1. Germline CDR1 and CDR2: LGHNA and YSLEER. The CDR3 covers 15 residues. V lost 2 bases, J lost 4 bases, and 4 bases stayed unmatched.

The chain links TRBV5-8 to TRBJ1-2; D remains unclear. The CDR3 has 11 amino acids. Germline CDR1 and CDR2: SGHTS and YDEGEE. The V end was cut by 0 bases, the J end by 7 bases, with 4 bases between. The CDR3 protein is CASSLERGYTF. CDR3 nucleotides: TGTGCCAGCAGCTTGGAGCGTGGCTACACCTTC. The full variable domain, its missing parts supplied by reference TRBV5-8 and TRBJ1-2, is EAGVTQSPTHLIKTRGQQATLRCSPISGHTSVYWYQQALGLGLQFLLWYDEGEERNRGNFPPRFSGRQFPNYSSELNVNALELEDSALYLCASSLERGYTFGSGTRLTVV.

This clonotype was detected only a few times. The CDR3 nucleotides are TGCGCCAGCAGCTTGTCGTATGGGGGATACAATGAGCAGTTCTTC. Translated: CASSLSYGGYNEQFF. The chain couples TRBV5-1 to TRBJ2-1; D is possibly TRBD1 or TRBD2 (5 bases each). The V end lost 1 base, the J end lost 4 bases, and 12 bases lay between the germline ends. The CDR3 consists of 15 residues. Germline lookup yields CDR1 SGHRS and CDR2 YFSETQ.

At least ten counts were recorded for this clonotype. The J gene is TRBJ1-2, the V gene TRBV9; TRBD1 agrees at 9 bases. V lost 0 bases and J lost 5; bases outside the gene matches: 5. Germline V CDR1 and CDR2: SGDLS, YYNGEE. The CDR3 contains 15 residues. CDR3 bases: TGTGCCAGCAGCGTAGGGACAGGGGTACAGTATGGCTACACCTTC. It specifies CASSVGTGVQYGYTF.

This clonotype appeared a few times. This rearrangement joins TRBV5-1 to TRBJ1-2; the D is unclear. There are 14 residues in the CDR3. The germline V gene encodes CDR1 SGHRS and CDR2 YFSETQ. V gave up 0 bases and J gave up 8 bases, with 14 bases separating them. This chain's CDR3 is CASSLDGGSGGYTF. In nucleotides, the CDR3 is TGCGCCAGCAGCTTGGATGGAGGAAGCGGCGGCTACACCTTC. The complete variable domain, with remaining parts taken from reference TRBV5-1 and TRBJ1-2, reads KAGVTQTPRYLIKTRGQQVTLSCSPISGHRSVSWYQQTPGQGLQFLFEYFSETQRNKGNFPGRFSGRQFSNSRSEMNVSTLELGDSALYLCASSLDGGSGGYTFGSGTRLTVV.

This rearrangement joins TRBV5-1 to TRBJ1-1; D not resolved. Germline V CDR1 and CDR2: SGHRS, YFSETQ. V shed 0 bases and J shed 2 bases, with 8 bases lying between them. The CDR3 length is 14 residues. The CDR3 is CASSLDAINTEAFF. CDR3 nucleotide sequence: TGCGCCAGCAGCTTGGATGCCATCAACACTGAAGCTTTCTTT.

The chain combines TRBV30 with TRBJ2-1, with 8 bases identical to TRBD1. The CDR3 length is 15 residues. The junction had 6 bases not matched to a gene; V was cut back by 2 bases and J by 3 bases. Germline values: CDR1 GTSNPN, CDR2 SVGIG (reference sequence). The DNA for the CDR3 is TGTGCCTGGAGTCATGGACAGGGCCTCTACAATGAGCAGTTCTTC. This encodes CAWSHGQGLYNEQFF.

The chain carries TRBV14 and TRBJ1-2; weak D call: TRBD1 (6 bases). Germline CDR1 and CDR2: SGHDN and FVKESK. This CDR3 has 17 residues. Trimming left V 0 bases short and J 6 bases short, with 20 bases between. The CDR3 region is CASSQDLFGGRVNGYTF. In DNA, the CDR3 is TGTGCCAGCAGCCAAGATTTGTTCGGGGGGCGCGTCAATGGCTACACCTTC.

The CDR3 region has the DNA TGTGCCATCAGTGATTGGGAGTCGGACACCGGGGAGCTGTTTTTT. Encoded protein: CAISDWESDTGELFF. The chain joins TRBV10-3 to TRBJ2-2; tentative D call: TRBD2 (5 bases). The CDR3 covers 15 residues. Trimming cost V 3 bases and J 3 bases, with 11 bases left between them. Germline V CDR1 and CDR2: ENHRY, SYGVKD.

This clonotype has just a few counts. The chain is built from TRBV7-9 and TRBJ2-5; 7 positions agree with TRBD1. The V gene's germline CDR1 is SEHNR and CDR2 FQNEAQ (reference sequence). The CDR3 is made up of 14 amino acids. J gave up 0 bases and V 4 bases, and 2 bases lay outside the gene matches. CDR3 bases: TGTGCCAGCAGCTCCGACAGGGACCAAGAGACCCAGTACTTC. Protein sequence: CASSSDRDQETQYF.